The present TCR beta chain was sequenced within a study of OX40 agonist ivuxolimab in advanced cancers. The wider study: Among those treated, three patients had partial responses, one with hepatocellular carcinoma and two with cutaneous melanoma. General study findings and limits: Doses of 0.1 to 3.0 mg/kg were accompanied by clonal expansion of CD4+ and CD8+ blood T cells by week 6.

Worth noting for this clone: The antigen is not known.

Only in-frame clones appear in the TCRdb table, and some are missing; sequencing was by immunoSEQ multiplex PCR. The table has around 90,000 clones, about nine tenths seen once. The CDR3 sequence is 16 residues long. Germline assignment: CDR1 MNHEY and CDR2 SMNVEV (reference sequence). The V gene lost 3 bases and the J gene lost 4 bases, with 15 bases spanning the gap. This specimen was CD4+ or CD8+ T cells sorted from blood, taken in a trial of the OX40 agonist ivuxolimab. The J gene is TRBJ2-2, the V gene TRBV27; weak D call: TRBD1 (5 bases). The sequence derives from an adult with an advanced solid tumor such as melanoma, head and neck, liver or kidney cancer. CDR3 loop: CASSFREPVSTGELFF. The CDR3 nucleotides are TGTGCCAGCAGTTTCAGGGAACCCGTGAGCACCGGGGAGCTGTTTTTT.